This T cell receptor beta chain was recorded in a study of tumor-infiltrating T cells and Merkel cell polyomavirus (dated by TCRdb to 2015 to 2018). In terms of the full investigation: The study examined CD8+ T cells specific for the Merkel cell polyomavirus KLL epitope in Merkel cell carcinoma patients. Across the study, one tumor sample was a frozen nodal tumor digest and one was a flash-frozen core biopsy of a metastasis. Varying disease stages were represented at patient presentation, and patients were followed for a median of approximately 2.5 years (range roughly 1.1 to 6.0 years). The therapies patients received were varied and non-standardized, including chemotherapy, radiation and immunotherapies. The majority of whole-tumor samples consisted of roughly 25-micron curls cut from formalin-fixed, paraffin-embedded tissue blocks. In 14 to 15 samples, TRB sequencing was done on KLL-tetramer-sorted cells from blood or tumor-infiltrating lymphocytes, along with 11 to 12 matched whole-tumor samples.

Results and caveats for the whole study, not just this receptor: The study examined just one viral epitope, so T cells targeting other Merkel cell polyomavirus epitopes were not captured. KLL-specific TRB repertoires were diverse and mostly private, with just one public clonotype, shared by two patients, among 397 unique sequences. A higher intratumoral fraction of KLL-specific T cells (about 1.9-20% versus roughly 0-0.14%) was associated with significantly improved MCC-specific survival. A significant MCC-specific survival advantage (P = 0.0051) was associated with a greater number of unique KLL-specific clonotypes in tumors (about 5-110 vs 0-3). The small sample size of the study (n of about 12 patients) is a limitation.

Receptors were amplified or captured by the immunoSEQ multiplex PCR assay. Genomic DNA extraction, TRB sequencing and normalization were carried out by Adaptive Biotechnologies (Seattle, WA). The study's processing was this. Clonality was calculated as one minus the Shannon entropy of productive TRB sequences, normalized by log2 of unique productive sequences. KLL-specific clonotypes in tumors were identified by matching TCRbeta CDR3 amino acid sequences with those from each patient's tetramer-sorted sample. TCRdb holds this immuneACCESS table with in-frame rearrangements only. Some clones are missing; in checked studies, unresolved V genes explain under half, and the rest has no known cause. V, J and clone size are those of that table, while D and trimming were read from the DNA. Here the sample has about 25,000 clones; 70% to 90% occur a single time. Roughly 2.5% of the sample is taken by the ten largest.

All patients' tumors stained robustly positive for Merkel cell polyomavirus Large T antigen by immunohistochemistry. The study included around 11 Merkel cell carcinoma patients whose blood and/or cultured TIL contained robust KLL-tetramer+ populations exceeding 0.04% of CD8+ T cells. All patients were identified as Caucasian, and a median age of around 65 years (range roughly 50 to 80 years) was recorded. Lymph node tumors were analyzed for patients with unknown primaries presenting with nodal disease, or where primary tissue was insufficient. Ends trimmed: V by 2 bases, J by 5 bases; bases unmatched to a gene: 4. For CDR1 and CDR2, the germline V gene (reference sequence) lists SEHNR and FQNEAQ. Counted from cysteine to phenylalanine, this CDR3 has 14 amino acids. Only CDR3 DNA is held: 42 bases, read in frame from base 1. As concerns this clone: Its binding antigen is unknown. There are no base qualities to consult, and no much larger clone falls within one base.

The sequence was collected from a man aged 45 to 65 with Merkel cell carcinoma. This chain joins TRBV7-9 to TRBJ2-5, and 8 junctional nucleotides match TRBD1. Source material: lymph node tissue. The DNA reads as follows: TGTGCCAGCAGCTTAATGGGACAGGCGGAGACCCAGTACTTC. Its amino acids are CASSLMGQAETQYF. With all but the CDR3 taken from the reference TRBV7-9 and TRBJ2-5 genes, the full variable domain is: DTGVSQNPRHKITKRGQNVTFRCDPISEHNRLYWYRQTLGQGPEFLTYFQNEAQLEKSRLLSDRFSAERPKGSFSTLEIQRTEQGDSAMYLCASSLMGQAETQYFGPGTRLLVL.